This T cell receptor beta chain comes out of a study of T cells in Graves' hyperthyroidism and ophthalmopathy. TCR beta CDR3 region amplification was performed from RNA transcripts. A set of HTBI primers served as the primers for a first-round RT-PCR of the TCR CDR3. TCRdb analysed the multiplex PCR reads with MiXCR anew, one entry per CDR3 protein. The top ten hold 15% to 19% of the sample, which has around 690,000 distinct CDR3 sequences, approximately 15% seen once. To note about this clonotype: This could be a read error, since a much larger clone is one nucleotide away.

V shed 6 bases and J shed 6 bases, with 8 bases lying between them. The CDR3 length is 12 residues. Germline CDR1 and CDR2: SNHLY and FYNNEI. The TCR originated in a man between 45 and 60 years old with Graves' hyperthyroidism. The source material was blood. The J gene is TRBJ1-4, the V gene TRBV2; D is uncertain. As DNA, the CDR3 is TGTGCCAGCAGCCGATTCGATGAAAAACTGTTTTTT. Translated, it gives CASSRFDEKLFF. The complete variable domain, with remaining parts taken from reference TRBV2 and TRBJ1-4, reads EPEVTQTPSHQVTQMGQEVILRCVPISNHLYFYWYRQILGQKVEFLVSFYNNEISEKSEIFDDQFSVERPDGSNFTLKIRSTKLEDSAMYFCASSRFDEKLFFGSGTQLSVL.